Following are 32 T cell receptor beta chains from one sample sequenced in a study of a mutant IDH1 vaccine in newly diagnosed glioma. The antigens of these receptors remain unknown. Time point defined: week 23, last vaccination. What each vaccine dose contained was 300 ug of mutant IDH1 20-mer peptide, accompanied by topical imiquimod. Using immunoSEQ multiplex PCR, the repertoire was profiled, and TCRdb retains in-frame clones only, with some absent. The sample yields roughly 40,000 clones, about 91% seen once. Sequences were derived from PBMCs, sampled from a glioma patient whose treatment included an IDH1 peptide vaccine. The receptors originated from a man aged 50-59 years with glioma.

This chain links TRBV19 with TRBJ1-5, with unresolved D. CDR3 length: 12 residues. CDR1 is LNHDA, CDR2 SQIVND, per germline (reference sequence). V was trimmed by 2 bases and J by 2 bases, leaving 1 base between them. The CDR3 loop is CASSIRNQPQHF. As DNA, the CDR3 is TGTGCCAGTAGTATACGCAATCAGCCCCAGCATTTT.

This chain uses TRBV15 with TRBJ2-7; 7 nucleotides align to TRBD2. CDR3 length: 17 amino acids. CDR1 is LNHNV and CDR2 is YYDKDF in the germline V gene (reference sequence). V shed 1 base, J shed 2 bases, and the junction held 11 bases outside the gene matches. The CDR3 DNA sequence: TGTGCCACCAGCAGAGGATCCCGGGGCCTAGCGGCCTACGAGCAGTACTTC. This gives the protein CATSRGSRGLAAYEQYF.

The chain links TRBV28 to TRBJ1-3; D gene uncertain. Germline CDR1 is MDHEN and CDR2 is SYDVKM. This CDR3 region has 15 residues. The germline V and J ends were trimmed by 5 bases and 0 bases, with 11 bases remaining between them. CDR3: CASSRSPASGNTIYF. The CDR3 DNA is TGTGCCAGCAGTCGCAGCCCCGCCTCTGGAAACACCATATATTTT.

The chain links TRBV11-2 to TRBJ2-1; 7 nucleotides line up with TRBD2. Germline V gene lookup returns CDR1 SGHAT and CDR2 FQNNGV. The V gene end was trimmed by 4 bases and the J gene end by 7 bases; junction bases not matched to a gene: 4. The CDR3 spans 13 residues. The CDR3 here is CASSSPGGNEQFF. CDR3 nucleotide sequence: TGTGCCAGCAGCTCCCCGGGAGGTAATGAGCAGTTCTTC. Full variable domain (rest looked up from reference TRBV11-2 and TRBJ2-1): EAGVAQSPRYKIIEKRQSVAFWCNPISGHATLYWYQQILGQGPKLLIQFQNNGVVDDSQLPKDRFSAERLKGVDSTLKIQPAKLEDSAVYLCASSSPGGNEQFFGPGTRLTVL.

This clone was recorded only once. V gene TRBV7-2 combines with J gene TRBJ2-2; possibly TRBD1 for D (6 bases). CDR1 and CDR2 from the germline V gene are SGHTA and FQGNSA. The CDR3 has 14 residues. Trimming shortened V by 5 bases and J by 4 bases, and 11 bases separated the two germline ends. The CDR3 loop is CASSRRTATGELFF. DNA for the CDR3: TGTGCCAGCAGCAGACGGACAGCCACCGGGGAGCTGTTTTTT. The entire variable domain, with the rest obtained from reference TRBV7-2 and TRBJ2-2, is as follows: GAGVSQSPSNKVTEKGKDVELRCDPISGHTALYWYRQSLGQGLEFLIYFQGNSAPDKSGLPSDRFSAERTGGSVSTLTIQRTQQEDSAVYLCASSRRTATGELFFGEGSRLTVL.

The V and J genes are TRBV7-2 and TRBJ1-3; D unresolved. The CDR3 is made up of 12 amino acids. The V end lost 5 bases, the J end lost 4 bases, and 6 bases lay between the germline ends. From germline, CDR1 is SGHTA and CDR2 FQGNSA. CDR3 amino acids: CASSITGNTIYF. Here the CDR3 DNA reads TGTGCCAGCAGCATAACCGGAAACACCATATATTTT.

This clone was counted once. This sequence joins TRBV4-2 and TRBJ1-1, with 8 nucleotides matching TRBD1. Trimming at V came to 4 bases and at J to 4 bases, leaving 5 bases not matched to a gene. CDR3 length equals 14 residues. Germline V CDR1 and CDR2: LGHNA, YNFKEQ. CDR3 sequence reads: CASSRGQGSTEAFF. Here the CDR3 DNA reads TGTGCCAGCAGCCGCGGACAGGGATCCACTGAAGCTTTCTTT.

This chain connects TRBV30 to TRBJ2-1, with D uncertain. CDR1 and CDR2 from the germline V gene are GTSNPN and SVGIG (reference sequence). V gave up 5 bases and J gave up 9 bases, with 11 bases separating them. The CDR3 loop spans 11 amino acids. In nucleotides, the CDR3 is TGTGCCTGGCGAGTTACTCGTGAGCAGTTCTTC. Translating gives CAWRVTREQFF.

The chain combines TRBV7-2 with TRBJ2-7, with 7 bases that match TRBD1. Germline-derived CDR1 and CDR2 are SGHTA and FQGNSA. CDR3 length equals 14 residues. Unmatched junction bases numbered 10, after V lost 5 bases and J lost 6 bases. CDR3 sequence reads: CASSPRDRLSEQYF. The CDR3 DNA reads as TGTGCCAGCAGCCCCCGGGACAGACTCTCCGAGCAGTACTTC. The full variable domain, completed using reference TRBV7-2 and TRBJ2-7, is GAGVSQSPSNKVTEKGKDVELRCDPISGHTALYWYRQSLGQGLEFLIYFQGNSAPDKSGLPSDRFSAERTGGSVSTLTIQRTQQEDSAVYLCASSPRDRLSEQYFGPGTRLTVT.

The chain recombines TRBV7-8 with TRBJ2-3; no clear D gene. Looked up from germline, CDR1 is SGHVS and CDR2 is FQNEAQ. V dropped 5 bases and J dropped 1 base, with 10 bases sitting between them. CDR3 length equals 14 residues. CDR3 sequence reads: CASSQTLGTDTQYF. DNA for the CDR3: TGTGCCAGCAGCCAGACATTAGGCACAGATACGCAGTATTTT.

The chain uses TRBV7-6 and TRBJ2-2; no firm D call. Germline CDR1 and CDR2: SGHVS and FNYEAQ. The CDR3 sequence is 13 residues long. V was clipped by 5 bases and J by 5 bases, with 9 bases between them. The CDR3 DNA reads TGTGCCAGCAGCAAGACCGAAACCGGGGAGCTGTTTTTT. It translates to CASSKTETGELFF.

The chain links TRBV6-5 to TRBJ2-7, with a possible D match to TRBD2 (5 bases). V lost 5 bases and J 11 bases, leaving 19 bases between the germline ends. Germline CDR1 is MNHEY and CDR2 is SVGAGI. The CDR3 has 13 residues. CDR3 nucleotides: TGTGCCAGCAGTCCCTTGCGGACGGGATGGGAGTACTTC. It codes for CASSPLRTGWEYF.

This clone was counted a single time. This CDR3 reads CASSLAGADTGELFF. Here the CDR3 DNA reads TGTGCCAGCAGCTTGGCGGGGGCGGACACCGGGGAGCTGTTTTTT. J is TRBJ2-2 and V is TRBV5-5, with D possibly being TRBD1 or TRBD2 (6 bases each). CDR3 size: 15 residues. CDR1 SGHKS and CDR2 YYEKEE come from the germline V gene (reference sequence). V was cut by 0 bases and J by 3 bases, with 9 bases left in between.

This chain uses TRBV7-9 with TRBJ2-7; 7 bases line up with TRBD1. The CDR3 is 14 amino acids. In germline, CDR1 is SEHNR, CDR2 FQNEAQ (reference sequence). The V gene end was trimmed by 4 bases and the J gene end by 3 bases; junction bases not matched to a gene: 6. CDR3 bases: TGTGCCAGCAGCTCGGGACAGCTCTACTACGAGCAGTACTTC. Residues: CASSSGQLYYEQYF.

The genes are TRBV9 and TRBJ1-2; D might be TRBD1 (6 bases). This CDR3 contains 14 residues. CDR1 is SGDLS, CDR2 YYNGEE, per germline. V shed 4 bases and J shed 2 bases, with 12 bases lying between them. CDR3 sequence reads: CASSYRDQNYGYTF. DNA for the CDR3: TGTGCCAGCAGCTACAGGGATCAGAACTATGGCTACACCTTC. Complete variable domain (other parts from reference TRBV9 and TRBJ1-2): DSGVTQTPKHLITATGQRVTLRCSPRSGDLSVYWYQQSLDQGLQFLIQYYNGEERAKGNILERFSAQQFPDLHSELNLSSLELGDSALYFCASSYRDQNYGYTFGSGTRLTVV.

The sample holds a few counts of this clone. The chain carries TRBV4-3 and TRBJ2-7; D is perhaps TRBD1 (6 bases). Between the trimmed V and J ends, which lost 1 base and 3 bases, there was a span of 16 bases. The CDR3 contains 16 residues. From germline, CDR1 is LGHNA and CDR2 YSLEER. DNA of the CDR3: TGCGCCAGCAGCCAAGCACGCACAGGGACCTACTACGAGCAGTACTTC. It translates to CASSQARTGTYYEQYF.

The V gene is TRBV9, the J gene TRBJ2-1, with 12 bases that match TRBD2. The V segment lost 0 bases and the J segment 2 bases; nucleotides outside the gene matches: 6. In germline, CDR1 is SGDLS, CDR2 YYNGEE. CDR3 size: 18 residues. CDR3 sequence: CASSVVGLAGPPYNEQFF. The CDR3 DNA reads TGTGCCAGCAGCGTAGTTGGACTAGCGGGACCTCCCTACAATGAGCAGTTCTTC.

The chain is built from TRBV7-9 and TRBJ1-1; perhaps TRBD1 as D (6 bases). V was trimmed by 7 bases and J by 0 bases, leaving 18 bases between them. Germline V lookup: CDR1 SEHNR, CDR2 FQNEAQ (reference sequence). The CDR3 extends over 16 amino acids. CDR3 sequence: CASIGGHPVMNTEAFF. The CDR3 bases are TGTGCCAGCATCGGGGGACATCCAGTCATGAACACTGAAGCTTTCTTT. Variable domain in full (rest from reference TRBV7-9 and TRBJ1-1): DTGVSQNPRHKITKRGQNVTFRCDPISEHNRLYWYRQTLGQGPEFLTYFQNEAQLEKSRLLSDRFSAERPKGSFSTLEIQRTEQGDSAMYLCASIGGHPVMNTEAFFGQGTRLTVV.

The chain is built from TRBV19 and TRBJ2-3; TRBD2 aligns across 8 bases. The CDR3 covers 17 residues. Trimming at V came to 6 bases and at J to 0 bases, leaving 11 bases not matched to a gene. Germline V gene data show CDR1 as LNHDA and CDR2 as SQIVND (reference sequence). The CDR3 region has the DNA TGTGCCAGTAGCTTAGATTTGACTAGCGAGAGCACAGATACGCAGTATTTT. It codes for CASSLDLTSESTDTQYF. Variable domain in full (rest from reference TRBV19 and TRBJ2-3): DGGITQSPKYLFRKEGQNVTLSCEQNLNHDAMYWYRQDPGQGLRLIYYSQIVNDFQKGDIAEGYSVSREKKESFPLTVTSAQKNPTAFYLCASSLDLTSESTDTQYFGPGTRLTVL.

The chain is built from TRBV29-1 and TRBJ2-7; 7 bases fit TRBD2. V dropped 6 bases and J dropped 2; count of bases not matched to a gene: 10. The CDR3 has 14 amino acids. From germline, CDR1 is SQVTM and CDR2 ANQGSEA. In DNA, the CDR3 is TGCAGCGTGGGGGAGGGAGGGTCCCCCTACGAGCAGTACTTC. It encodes CSVGEGGSPYEQYF.

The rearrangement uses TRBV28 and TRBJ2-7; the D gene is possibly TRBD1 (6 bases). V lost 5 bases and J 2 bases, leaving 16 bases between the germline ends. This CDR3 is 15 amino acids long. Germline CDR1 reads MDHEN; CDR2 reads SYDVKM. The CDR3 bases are TGTGCCAGCAGTCGCCGGGACACTCGACCCTACGAGCAGTACTTC. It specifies CASSRRDTRPYEQYF. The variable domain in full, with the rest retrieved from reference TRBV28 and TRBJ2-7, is DVKVTQSSRYLVKRTGEKVFLECVQDMDHENMFWYRQDPGLGLRLIYFSYDVKMKEKGDIPEGYSVSREKKERFSLILESASTNQTSMYLCASSRRDTRPYEQYFGPGTRLTVT.

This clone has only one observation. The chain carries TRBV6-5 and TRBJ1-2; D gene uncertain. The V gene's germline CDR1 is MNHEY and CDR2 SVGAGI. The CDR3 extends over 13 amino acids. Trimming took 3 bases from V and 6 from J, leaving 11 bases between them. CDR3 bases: TGTGCCAGCAGTTATGCCTCAGTGGATGGCTACACCTTC. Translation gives CASSYASVDGYTF.

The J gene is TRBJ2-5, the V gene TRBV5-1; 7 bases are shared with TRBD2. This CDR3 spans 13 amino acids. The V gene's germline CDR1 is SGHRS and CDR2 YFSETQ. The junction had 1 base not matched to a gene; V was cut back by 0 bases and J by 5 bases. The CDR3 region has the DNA TGCGCCAGCAGCTTGGGGGGAGGGGAGACCCAGTACTTC. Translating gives CASSLGGGETQYF.

CDR3 protein: CASSQGQFTGELFF. Here the CDR3 DNA reads TGTGCCAGCAGCCAAGGGCAGTTCACCGGGGAGCTGTTTTTT. The chain combines TRBV4-2 with TRBJ2-2, with D unclear. From germline, CDR1 is LGHNA and CDR2 YNFKEQ. The CDR3 runs to 14 residues. V shed 1 base and J shed 4 bases, with 7 bases lying between them.

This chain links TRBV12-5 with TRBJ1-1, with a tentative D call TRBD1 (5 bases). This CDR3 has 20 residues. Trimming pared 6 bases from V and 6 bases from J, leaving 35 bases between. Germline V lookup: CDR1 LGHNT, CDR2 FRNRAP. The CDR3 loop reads CASGQPTPFAGRGVDAEAFF. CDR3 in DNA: TGTGCTAGTGGCCAACCTACACCATTTGCAGGCAGAGGGGTAGACGCTGAAGCTTTCTTT.

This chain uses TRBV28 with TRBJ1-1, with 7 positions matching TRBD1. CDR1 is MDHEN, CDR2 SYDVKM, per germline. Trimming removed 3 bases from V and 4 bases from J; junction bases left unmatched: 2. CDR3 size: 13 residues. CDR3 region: CASSFRQGTEAFF. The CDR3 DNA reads TGTGCCAGCAGTTTCCGACAGGGCACTGAAGCTTTCTTT.

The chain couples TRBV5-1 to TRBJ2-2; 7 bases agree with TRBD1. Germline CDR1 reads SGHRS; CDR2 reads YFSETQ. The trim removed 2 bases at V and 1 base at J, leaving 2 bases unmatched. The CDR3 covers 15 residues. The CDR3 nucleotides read TGCGCCAGCAGCTTCCGGGACAGGAACACCGGGGAGCTGTTTTTT. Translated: CASSFRDRNTGELFF.

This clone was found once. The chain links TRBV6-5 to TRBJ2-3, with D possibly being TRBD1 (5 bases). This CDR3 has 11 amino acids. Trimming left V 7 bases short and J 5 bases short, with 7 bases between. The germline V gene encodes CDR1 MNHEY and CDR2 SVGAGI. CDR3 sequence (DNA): TGTGCCAGCACCCAGGGAGATACGCAGTATTTT. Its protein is CASTQGDTQYF.

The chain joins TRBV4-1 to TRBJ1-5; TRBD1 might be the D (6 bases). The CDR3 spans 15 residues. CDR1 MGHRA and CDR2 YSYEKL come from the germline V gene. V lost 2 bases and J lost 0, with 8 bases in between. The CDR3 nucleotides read TGCGCCAGCAGCCAACAGGGGTTTAGCAATCAGCCCCAGCATTTT. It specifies CASSQQGFSNQPQHF.

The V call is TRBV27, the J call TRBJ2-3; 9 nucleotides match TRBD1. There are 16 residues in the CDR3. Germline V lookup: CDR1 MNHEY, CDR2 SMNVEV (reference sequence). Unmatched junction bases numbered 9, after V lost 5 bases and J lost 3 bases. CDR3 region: CASSRRTGARTDTQYF. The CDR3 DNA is TGTGCCAGCAGTCGACGGACAGGGGCGAGGACAGATACGCAGTATTTT.

CDR3 sequence reads: CASSLSLEGAGTEAFF. In DNA form, the CDR3 reads TGTGCCAGCAGCTTAAGTCTAGAGGGGGCGGGGACTGAAGCTTTCTTT. V is TRBV13 and J is TRBJ1-1, with 7 bases lining up with TRBD1. Trimming at V came to 2 bases and at J to 5 bases, leaving 11 bases not matched to a gene. The CDR3 length is 16 residues. CDR1 and CDR2 from the germline V gene are PRHDT and FYEKMQ (reference sequence).

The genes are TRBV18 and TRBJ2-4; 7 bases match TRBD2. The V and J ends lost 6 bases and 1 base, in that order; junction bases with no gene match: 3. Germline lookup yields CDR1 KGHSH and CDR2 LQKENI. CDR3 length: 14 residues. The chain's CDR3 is CASSRGSAKNIQYF. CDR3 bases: TGTGCCAGCTCGCGCGGGAGTGCCAAAAACATTCAGTACTTC.